This entry lists 31 T cell receptor beta chains sequenced from one sample in a study of cytomegalovirus exposure and HLA in healthy donors. PCR used 60 Vbeta primers and 13 Jbeta primers. Repertoires were generated with immunoSEQ multiplex PCR, while TCRdb's copy carries only in-frame clones and drops some. The sample carries around 80,000 clones, over 70% recorded once. Sequenced input: PBMCs. These receptors were obtained from a man aged 40-49 years in good health and CMV-seropositive.

The chain uses TRBV4-3 and TRBJ2-5, with TRBD2 matching over 12 bases. Judging by the DNA end, TRBJ2-7 fits better; the J call may be wrong. The CDR3 sequence is 16 residues long. Germline V lookup: CDR1 LGHNA, CDR2 YSLEER. CDR3 coding DNA: TGCGCCAGCAGCCAGGGACCTAGCGGGGGGGCGGACGAGCAGTACTTC. Its translation: CASSQGPSGGADEQYF.

This clone was picked up a small number of times. The V call is TRBV13, the J call TRBJ2-3; TRBD2 matches at 10 bases. The V and J ends lost 5 bases and 2 bases, in that order; junction bases with no gene match: 13. The CDR3 is made up of 18 amino acids. Per germline, CDR1 PRHDT and CDR2 FYEKMQ (reference sequence). Written as DNA, the CDR3 is TGTGCCAGCAGCACGGACAGCGGGAGGGCCGAGTTCACAGATACGCAGTATTTT. This codes for CASSTDSGRAEFTDTQYF. The full variable domain, its missing parts supplied by reference TRBV13 and TRBJ2-3, is AAGVIQSPRHLIKEKRETATLKCYPIPRHDTVYWYQQGPGQDPQFLISFYEKMQSDKGSIPDRFSAQQFSDYHSELNMSSLELGDSALYFCASSTDSGRAEFTDTQYFGPGTRLTVL.

The V call is TRBV4-2, the J call TRBJ1-1; 9 bases fit TRBD1. In germline, CDR1 is LGHNA, CDR2 YNFKEQ. The CDR3 totals 16 residues. With 4 bases clipped from V and 1 base from J, the junction kept 7 bases outside the gene matches. In DNA, the CDR3 is TGTGCCAGCAGCCGCGAGACAGGGGGATCGAACACTGAAGCTTTCTTT. Translating gives CASSRETGGSNTEAFF.

In this sample, this clone turned up once. The chain has TRBV30 and TRBJ1-5; D is perhaps TRBD1 (5 bases). Trimming took 2 bases from V and 5 from J, leaving 10 bases between them. Germline loops: CDR1 GTSNPN, CDR2 SVGIG (reference sequence). CDR3 length: 13 amino acids. The CDR3, as DNA: TGTGCCTGGAGTCCGCAGGGTTATCAGCCCCAGCATTTT. The encoded protein is CAWSPQGYQPQHF.

The chain carries TRBV23-1 and TRBJ2-7, with D perhaps TRBD1 (5 bases). TRBV23-1 is classed as an ORF, of uncertain function. This CDR3 spans 13 amino acids. The V and J ends lost 2 bases and 5 bases respectively, with 10 bases between them. CDR3 nucleotide sequence: TGCGCCAGCAGTCAAAGGACACACGACGAGCAGTACTTC. Protein: CASSQRTHDEQYF.

The V and J genes are TRBV5-5 and TRBJ2-7; 16 bases agree with TRBD2. Trimming cost V 6 bases and J 7 bases; bases outside gene matches: 10. Germline-derived CDR1 and CDR2 are SGHKS and YYEKEE (reference sequence). The CDR3 is made up of 16 amino acids. CDR3 nucleotide sequence: TGTGCCAGCACGGGACTAGCGGGAGGGCCTCTAGGGGAGCAGTACTTC. Its protein product is CASTGLAGGPLGEQYF.

The chain has TRBV7-9 and TRBJ1-4, with unresolved D. The germline CDR1 and CDR2 sequences are SEHNR and FQNEAQ (reference sequence). The CDR3 runs to 17 residues. Between the trimmed V and J ends, which lost 2 bases and 0 bases, there was a span of 13 bases. The CDR3 region is CASSLIGRSATNEKLFF. In DNA, the CDR3 is TGTGCCAGCAGCTTAATCGGGAGGAGTGCAACTAATGAAAAACTGTTTTTT.

This rearrangement joins TRBV4-2 to TRBJ2-1; TRBD2 might be the D (6 bases). The CDR3 sequence is 14 residues long. V lost 2 bases, J lost 6 bases, and 11 bases lay in between. The germline CDR1 and CDR2 sequences are LGHNA and YNFKEQ. CDR3 sequence (DNA): TGTGCCAGCAGCCAACTCTCGGGAGTCAATGAGCAGTTCTTC. The encoded protein is CASSQLSGVNEQFF.

V and J are TRBV29-1 and TRBJ2-4; 8 nucleotides match TRBD1. V lost 6 bases and J lost 8; bases outside the gene matches: 3. The germline gives CDR1 SQVTM, CDR2 ANQGSEA. The CDR3 contains 11 residues. The CDR3 DNA reads as TGCAGCGTCGGACAGGGAGACATTCAGTACTTC. It translates to CSVGQGDIQYF.

The rearrangement uses TRBV4-3 and TRBJ2-7, with D hard to call. The CDR3 has 15 residues. Germline lookup yields CDR1 LGHNA and CDR2 YSLEER. The V end was cut by 4 bases, the J end by 4 bases, with 17 bases between. The CDR3 nucleotides read TGCGCCAGCAGCCTAAGCCTGGCGGCCGGGTACGAGCAGTACTTC. Amino acid sequence: CASSLSLAAGYEQYF.

This clone has a handful of counts. V gene TRBV9 combines with J gene TRBJ2-3; tentative D call: TRBD2 (5 bases). The CDR3 runs 16 residues. In germline, CDR1 is SGDLS, CDR2 YYNGEE. Trimming left V 4 bases short and J 0 bases short, with 15 bases between. CDR3 sequence (DNA): TGTGCCAGCAGCCCCCGGACTCACACTAGCACAGATACGCAGTATTTT. The encoded protein is CASSPRTHTSTDTQYF.

The chain recombines TRBV2 with TRBJ2-5, with D perhaps TRBD1 (6 bases). The germline gives CDR1 SNHLY, CDR2 FYNNEI. The CDR3 is 16 residues long. Trimming cost V 2 bases and J 1 base, with 14 bases left between them. The CDR3 coding sequence is TGTGCCAGCAGTGAAAAGGGACAAGGATTCCAAGAGACCCAGTACTTC. Its translation: CASSEKGQGFQETQYF.

There are a few counts of this clone. V is TRBV27 and J is TRBJ2-3, with 8 nucleotides matching TRBD1. Trimming at V came to 5 bases and at J to 8 bases, leaving 6 bases not matched to a gene. This CDR3 is built from 13 residues. From germline, CDR1 is MNHEY and CDR2 SMNVEV (reference sequence). CDR3 sequence reads: CASSMDREGTQYF. The CDR3 nucleotides are TGTGCCAGCAGTATGGACAGGGAAGGTACGCAGTATTTT.

The gene calls are TRBV6-1 and TRBJ1-1, with no clear D. The CDR3 consists of 14 residues. V was cut by 5 bases and J by 1 base, with 11 bases left in between. Per germline, CDR1 MNHNS and CDR2 SASEGT. CDR3 sequence reads: CASSTRGRNTEAFF. As DNA, the CDR3 is TGTGCCAGCAGTACGCGAGGGCGGAACACTGAAGCTTTCTTT.

The J gene is TRBJ1-4, the V gene TRBV28; D call uncertain. CDR3 length: 14 residues. CDR1 is MDHEN and CDR2 is SYDVKM in the germline V gene. The germline V and J ends were trimmed by 3 bases and 8 bases, with 13 bases remaining between them. CDR3 sequence reads: CASSFGIISEKLFF. DNA of the CDR3: TGTGCCAGCAGTTTCGGTATAATAAGCGAAAAACTGTTTTTT.

This chain uses TRBV25-1 with TRBJ1-6, with a possible D match to TRBD1 (5 bases). Germline V lookup: CDR1 MGHDK, CDR2 SYGVNS. CDR3 length: 13 amino acids. CDR3 sequence (DNA): TGTGCGACAAAGGGGCGGAATAATTCACCCCTCCACTTT. It translates to CATKGRNNSPLHF.

The rearrangement joins TRBV11-3 to TRBJ2-7; D perhaps matches TRBD1 (6 bases). The germline gives CDR1 SGHNT, CDR2 YENEEA. The CDR3 runs 13 residues. V was clipped by 5 bases and J by 2 bases, with 10 bases between them. The DNA of the CDR3 is TGTGCCAGCAGCCAGGGGCCTGCCTACGAGCAGTACTTC. It yields the protein CASSQGPAYEQYF.

This rearrangement joins TRBV7-3 to TRBJ2-5; D might be TRBD1 (6 bases). V was shortened by 4 bases and J by 7 bases, with 13 bases between the two germline ends. Germline lookup yields CDR1 SGHTA and CDR2 FQGTGA. The CDR3 length is 13 residues. Written as DNA, the CDR3 is TGTGCCAGCAGCTCTAACAGGGACGGGACCCAGTACTTC. It yields the protein CASSSNRDGTQYF.

The rearrangement uses TRBV6-5 and TRBJ2-2, with D possibly matching TRBD2 (5 bases). Trimming cost V 6 bases and J 1 base, with 9 bases left between them. The CDR3 contains 14 residues. Germline-derived CDR1 and CDR2 are MNHEY and SVGAGI. The CDR3 DNA follows: TGTGCCAGCAGCTCAGGAGGGAACACCGGGGAGCTGTTTTTT. This translates into CASSSGGNTGELFF.

The CDR3 sequence is CASSQSARSNTGELFF. The CDR3 DNA follows: TGCGCCAGCAGTCAATCCGCCAGGTCGAACACCGGGGAGCTGTTTTTT. The V call is TRBV23-1, the J call TRBJ2-2; D ambiguous. TRBV23-1 counts as an open reading frame of uncertain function. Trimming removed 0 bases from V and 0 bases from J, with 8 bases in between. The CDR3 sequence is 16 residues long.

The gene calls are TRBV27 and TRBJ2-1; a weak D match, TRBD1 (6 bases). The length of the CDR3 is 18 residues. The ends were cut back, 5 bases at V and 1 base at J, with 21 bases in the middle. Looked up from germline, CDR1 is MNHEY and CDR2 is SMNVEV (reference sequence). The CDR3 region is CASSPPPGHSASYNEQFF. The CDR3 region has the DNA TGTGCCAGCAGTCCGCCTCCGGGACATTCAGCTTCCTACAATGAGCAGTTCTTC.

The rearrangement joins TRBV30 to TRBJ1-2, with TRBD1 identical over 7 bases. CDR3 length: 14 residues. The J segment lost 6 bases and the V segment lost 8 bases, leaving 15 bases of the junction unmatched. Germline V lookup: CDR1 GTSNPN, CDR2 SVGIG (reference sequence). CDR3 loop: CAHQTGTVVDGYTF. The CDR3 bases are TGTGCCCACCAAACCGGGACAGTAGTTGATGGCTACACCTTC.

This sequence joins TRBV7-2 and TRBJ2-3, with a possible D match to TRBD2 (5 bases). V gave up 5 bases and J gave up 2 bases, with 8 bases separating them. The CDR3 loop spans 13 amino acids. CDR1 SGHTA and CDR2 FQGNSA come from the germline V gene. The CDR3 DNA reads TGTGCCAGCAGCCTGGACTTCACAGATACGCAGTATTTT. Its protein is CASSLDFTDTQYF.

This sequence joins TRBV5-6 and TRBJ2-7; 10 bases are shared with TRBD2. The CDR3 consists of 15 residues. The V and J ends lost 0 bases and 3 bases, in that order; junction bases with no gene match: 3. Germline loops: CDR1 SGHDT, CDR2 YYEEEE. CDR3 loop: CASSLDLAGVYEQYF. CDR3 DNA sequence: TGTGCCAGCAGCTTGGATCTAGCGGGGGTCTACGAGCAGTACTTC.

The V gene is TRBV6-5, the J gene TRBJ1-2, with TRBD1 matching 8 bases. Germline V gene sequence: CDR1 MNHEY, CDR2 SVGAGI. V was clipped by 7 bases and J by 6 bases; unmatched bases: 13. The CDR3 totals 15 residues. The CDR3 reads CASTDRGRGRHGYTF. As DNA, the CDR3 is TGTGCCAGCACCGACAGGGGCAGGGGCAGACATGGCTACACCTTC.

The chain couples TRBV7-8 to TRBJ2-2; D gene unclear. The CDR3 is 14 amino acids. Germline lookup yields CDR1 SGHVS and CDR2 FQNEAQ. V lost 6 bases and J lost 3, with 11 bases in between. CDR3: CASRKNGYTGELFF. CDR3 nucleotide sequence: TGTGCCAGCAGAAAAAACGGGTACACCGGGGAGCTGTTTTTT. Using reference TRBV7-8 and TRBJ2-2 for the parts outside the CDR3, the full variable domain is GAGVSQSPRYKVAKRGQDVALRCDPISGHVSLFWYQQALGQGPEFLTYFQNEAQLDKSGLPSDRFFAERPEGSVSTLKIQRTQQEDSAVYLCASRKNGYTGELFFGEGSRLTVL.

The gene calls are TRBV28 and TRBJ1-5, with 7 bases that match TRBD1. The V segment lost 4 bases and the J segment 0 bases; nucleotides outside the gene matches: 3. Germline assignment: CDR1 MDHEN and CDR2 SYDVKM. CDR3 size: 15 residues. The CDR3 sequence is CASSWGTVSNQPQHF. In DNA form, the CDR3 reads TGTGCCAGCAGTTGGGGGACAGTTAGCAATCAGCCCCAGCATTTT.

The chain joins TRBV18 to TRBJ2-1; D not certain. CDR1 and CDR2 (germline): KGHSH, LQKENI. The CDR3 has 14 amino acids. V was pared by 2 bases and J by 6 bases, with 11 bases between. CDR3 sequence: CASSPEANSNEQFF. The CDR3 bases are TGTGCCAGCTCACCAGAAGCGAATTCCAATGAGCAGTTCTTC.

V and J are TRBV29-1 and TRBJ1-1, with TRBD1 matching over 7 bases. Germline trimming cut 6 bases from V and 3 bases from J; bases unmatched to any gene: 13. CDR3 length: 15 residues. Germline V gives CDR1 SQVTM, CDR2 ANQGSEA. CDR3 DNA: TGCAGCGTCACCGCCCCGACAGGGATCGACACTGAAGCTTTCTTT. Translating it yields CSVTAPTGIDTEAFF. Full variable domain (missing parts from reference TRBV29-1 and TRBJ1-1): SAVISQKPSRDICQRGTSLTIQCQVDSQVTMMFWYRQQPGQSLTLIATANQGSEATYESGFVIDKFPISRPNLTFSTLTVSNMSPEDSSIYLCSVTAPTGIDTEAFFGQGTRLTVV.

This sequence joins TRBV10-3 and TRBJ1-2; D unclear. The V gene's germline CDR1 is ENHRY and CDR2 SYGVKD. This CDR3 region has 13 residues. The V and J ends lost 2 bases and 8 bases respectively, with 12 bases between them. CDR3 protein: CAISEGLLSGYTF. The CDR3 nucleotides read TGTGCCATCAGTGAGGGGCTCCTTTCAGGCTACACCTTC.

V and J are TRBV28 and TRBJ1-2; tentative D call: TRBD1 (5 bases). This CDR3 is built from 14 residues. V was trimmed by 3 bases and J by 6 bases, leaving 14 bases between them. Germline CDR1 and CDR2: MDHEN and SYDVKM. CDR3 amino acids: CASSLGYRPDGYTF. CDR3 nucleotide sequence: TGTGCCAGCAGTTTGGGGTACAGGCCGGATGGCTACACCTTC.